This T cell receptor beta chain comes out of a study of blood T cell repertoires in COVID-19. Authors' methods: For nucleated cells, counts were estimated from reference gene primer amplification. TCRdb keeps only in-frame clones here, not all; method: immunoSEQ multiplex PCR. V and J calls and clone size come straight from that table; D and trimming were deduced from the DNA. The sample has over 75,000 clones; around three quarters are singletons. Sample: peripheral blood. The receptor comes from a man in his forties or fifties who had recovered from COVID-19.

As DNA, the CDR3 is TGTGCCAGCAGTTCCTGGGACAAGACCTACGAGCAGTACTTC. Its translation: CASSSWDKTYEQYF. The rearrangement joins TRBV28 to TRBJ2-7, with a possible D match to TRBD1 (6 bases). V was cut by 4 bases and J by 2 bases, with 12 bases left in between. The CDR3 is made up of 14 amino acids. CDR1 is MDHEN, CDR2 SYDVKM, per germline.